The 18 T cell receptor beta chains presented below share a single source sample, sequenced in a study of T cell changes during pregnancy in multiple sclerosis. Here immunoSEQ multiplex PCR was the method, and the copy in TCRdb shows in-frame clones only, minus some. The sample carries some 110,000 clones, roughly 92% recorded once. The sequencing used peripheral blood, collected in the third trimester of pregnancy. These TCRs come from a female donor with multiple sclerosis, enrolled in a pregnancy study.

This clone has just one count. The V and J genes are TRBV27 and TRBJ1-2; 7 nucleotides align to TRBD1. This CDR3 is 15 amino acids long. V lost 6 bases, J lost 6 bases, and 13 bases stayed unmatched. The germline V gene has CDR1 MNHEY and CDR2 SMNVEV (reference sequence). CDR3 loop: CASRGYGQGDDGYTF. Written as DNA, the CDR3 is TGTGCCAGCAGGGGATACGGGCAGGGGGACGATGGCTACACCTTC.

The chain carries TRBV2 and TRBJ1-1, with D perhaps TRBD1 (5 bases). The CDR3 length is 13 residues. In germline, CDR1 is SNHLY, CDR2 FYNNEI. V was cut by 2 bases and J by 9 bases, with 13 bases left in between. As DNA, the CDR3 is TGTGCCAGCAGTGAAATCGGTGGGGGGAAAGCTTTCTTT. The encoded protein is CASSEIGGGKAFF. Complete variable domain (other parts from reference TRBV2 and TRBJ1-1): EPEVTQTPSHQVTQMGQEVILRCVPISNHLYFYWYRQILGQKVEFLVSFYNNEISEKSEIFDDQFSVERPDGSNFTLKIRSTKLEDSAMYFCASSEIGGGKAFFGQGTRLTVV.

Here the CDR3 reads CASSYRTRADTQYF. DNA for the CDR3: TGTGCCAGCAGTTACCGGACTAGGGCAGATACGCAGTATTTT. V is TRBV6-5 and J is TRBJ2-3; TRBD2 aligns across 7 bases. V lost 2 bases, J lost 4 bases, and 3 bases stayed unmatched. CDR3 size: 14 residues. The germline gives CDR1 MNHEY, CDR2 SVGAGI.

J is TRBJ2-7 and V is TRBV14, with D possibly matching TRBD2 (5 bases). Germline assignment: CDR1 SGHDN and CDR2 FVKESK. V was pared by 4 bases and J by 1 base, with 8 bases between. The CDR3 totals 13 residues. Here the CDR3 DNA reads TGTGCCAGCAGCCCCGGGGTTTCCTACGAGCAGTACTTC. This codes for CASSPGVSYEQYF.

DNA for the CDR3: TGTGCCATCAGTGGGGGACAGGGGGGTTGGACTGAAGCTTTCTTT. Its protein is CAISGGQGGWTEAFF. This chain links TRBV10-3 with TRBJ1-1, with 11 bases that match TRBD1. Germline lookup yields CDR1 ENHRY and CDR2 SYGVKD. This CDR3 region has 15 residues. Trimming cost V 4 bases and J 5 bases; bases outside gene matches: 6.

J is TRBJ1-2 and V is TRBV7-6; 7 bases map to TRBD1. The J segment lost 8 bases and the V segment lost 4 bases, leaving 10 bases of the junction unmatched. The CDR3 covers 14 residues. Germline values: CDR1 SGHVS, CDR2 FNYEAQ. CDR3 nucleotide sequence: TGTGCCAGCAGCTCGGGACAGTCTACTACCGGCTACACCTTC. Protein: CASSSGQSTTGYTF.

This clone was recorded once. This sequence joins TRBV11-2 and TRBJ2-2; D might be TRBD1 (5 bases). The CDR3 extends over 15 amino acids. The V end was cut by 0 bases, the J end by 4 bases, with 9 bases between. CDR1 is SGHAT, CDR2 FQNNGV, per germline. CDR3 residues: CASSLDGAFTGELFF. For the CDR3, the DNA is TGTGCCAGCAGCTTAGATGGGGCCTTCACCGGGGAGCTGTTTTTT.

This chain connects TRBV7-2 to TRBJ2-4; 8 nucleotides align to TRBD2. The germline gives CDR1 SGHTA, CDR2 FQGNSA. The CDR3 sequence is 13 residues long. The V gene end was trimmed by 5 bases and the J gene end by 12 bases; junction bases not matched to a gene: 9. For the CDR3, the DNA is TGTGCCAGCAGCCCGGGGGGGGTCAGGCGTCAGTACTTC. This translates into CASSPGGVRRQYF.

This clone was seen a handful of times. The genes are TRBV19 and TRBJ2-7; D is undetermined. CDR1 is LNHDA and CDR2 is SQIVND in the germline V gene (reference sequence). V shed 5 bases and J shed 0 bases, with 20 bases lying between them. This CDR3 is built from 17 residues. The CDR3 coding sequence is TGTGCCAGTAGTGGAGAGTGGCCCTTTTCAAGCTCCTACGAGCAGTACTTC. It yields the protein CASSGEWPFSSSYEQYF.

V and J are TRBV11-2 and TRBJ2-7; 9 nucleotides line up with TRBD1. The CDR3 loop spans 15 amino acids. V gave up 4 bases and J gave up 1 base; unmatched junction bases: 5. CDR1 and CDR2 from the germline V gene are SGHAT and FQNNGV. CDR3 sequence: CASSYDRGRSYEQYF. DNA for the CDR3: TGTGCCAGCAGCTACGACAGGGGGAGATCCTACGAGCAGTACTTC.

V gene TRBV5-4 combines with J gene TRBJ2-5; weak D call: TRBD2 (5 bases). The CDR3 totals 13 residues. CDR1 and CDR2 (germline): SGHNT, YYREEE (reference sequence). Trimming took 2 bases from V and 5 from J, leaving 10 bases between them. The CDR3: CASSFRSGETQYF. The CDR3 DNA is TGTGCCAGCAGCTTCCGCTCGGGGGAGACCCAGTACTTC. Based on the CDR3 plus reference TRBV5-4 and TRBJ2-5, the full variable domain is ETGVTQSPTHLIKTRGQQVTLRCSSQSGHNTVSWYQQALGQGPQFIFQYYREEENGRGNFPPRFSGLQFPNYSSELNVNALELDDSALYLCASSFRSGETQYFGPGTRLLVL.

J is TRBJ2-1 and V is TRBV11-2, with D possibly matching TRBD2 (6 bases). Between the trimmed V and J ends, which lost 3 bases and 2 bases, there was a span of 8 bases. The V gene's germline CDR1 is SGHAT and CDR2 FQNNGV. CDR3 length: 14 amino acids. CDR3 in amino acids: CASSLSGAYNEQFF. CDR3 nucleotide sequence: TGTGCCAGCAGCTTGTCGGGGGCCTACAATGAGCAGTTCTTC.

The V and J genes are TRBV7-9 and TRBJ1-5, with 7 bases identical to TRBD1. The CDR3 runs 17 residues. CDR1 and CDR2 from the germline V gene are SEHNR and FQNEAQ (reference sequence). V lost 5 bases to trimming and J lost 0 bases; unmatched junction nucleotides: 10. This CDR3 is CASSGWDSRNSNQPQHF. DNA of the CDR3: TGTGCCAGCAGCGGGTGGGACAGCCGAAATAGCAATCAGCCCCAGCATTTT.

The chain has TRBV6-5 and TRBJ1-2; D might be TRBD1 (6 bases). CDR1 and CDR2 (germline): MNHEY, SVGAGI. This CDR3 contains 13 residues. The V and J ends lost 6 bases and 13 bases respectively, with 21 bases between them. The CDR3, as DNA: TGTGCCAGCAGAAAACCGGGGCTAACAGGGTTCACCTTC. It encodes CASRKPGLTGFTF.

This chain links TRBV19 with TRBJ2-1, with a tentative D call TRBD2 (5 bases). V was trimmed by 5 bases and J by 4 bases, leaving 18 bases between them. CDR3 length: 16 amino acids. CDR1 and CDR2 (germline): LNHDA, SQIVND (reference sequence). The CDR3 reads CASSVPGEAPYNEQFF. In DNA form, the CDR3 reads TGTGCCAGTAGTGTCCCCGGGGAAGCCCCTTACAATGAGCAGTTCTTC.

The chain is built from TRBV14 and TRBJ1-1; TRBD1 matches 7 bases. Trimming cost V 4 bases and J 2 bases; bases outside gene matches: 4. From germline, CDR1 is SGHDN and CDR2 FVKESK. The CDR3 is made up of 14 amino acids. DNA for the CDR3: TGTGCCAGCAGCCGGACAGGTAGCAACACTGAAGCTTTCTTT. It is translated as CASSRTGSNTEAFF.

This chain's CDR3 is CAWSGDRGETQYF. For the CDR3, the DNA is TGTGCCTGGAGTGGGGACAGGGGGGAGACCCAGTACTTC. The chain joins TRBV30 to TRBJ2-5; 11 bases are a match to TRBD1. Germline V CDR1 and CDR2: GTSNPN, SVGIG (reference sequence). With V trimmed by 1 base and J by 5 bases, 0 bases remained unmatched. This CDR3 has 13 residues. The full variable domain, rest sourced from reference TRBV30 and TRBJ2-5, is SQTIHQWPATLVQPVGSPLSLECTVEGTSNPNLYWYRQAAGRGLQLLFYSVGIGQISSEVPQNLSASRPQDRQFILSSKKLLLSDSGFYLCAWSGDRGETQYFGPGTRLLVL.

This chain joins TRBV15 and TRBJ2-1; 8 bases are shared with TRBD2. J was trimmed by 4 bases and V by 5 bases; bases with no gene match: 10. The CDR3 is 16 residues long. Germline-derived CDR1 and CDR2 are LNHNV and YYDKDF (reference sequence). The chain's CDR3 is CATSWLAGGGYNEQFF. The CDR3 DNA reads TGTGCCACCAGCTGGCTAGCGGGTGGGGGGTACAATGAGCAGTTCTTC.